Listed here are 21 T cell receptor beta chains from one sample, sequenced in a study of PD-L1 blockade in urothelial cancer. Time point of the sample: pretreatment peripheral blood. Data came from immunoSEQ multiplex PCR; TCRdb stores just in-frame clones and leaves some out. The sample has tens of thousands of clones, 75% seen once; the top ten hold roughly 4%. Sequences were derived from PBMCs, sampled around atezolizumab (anti-PD-L1) treatment. These receptors were taken from a man in his 70s with urothelial cancer.

The V gene is TRBV28, the J gene TRBJ2-3, with 10 nucleotides matching TRBD2. Germline V gene sequence: CDR1 MDHEN, CDR2 SYDVKM. This CDR3 has 15 residues. Trimming took 5 bases from V and 5 from J; bases not matched to a gene: 7. CDR3 in DNA: TGTGCCAGCAGTCTAGCGGGAGAAGGTGAAGATACGCAGTATTTT. Encoded protein: CASSLAGEGEDTQYF.

This rearrangement joins TRBV7-9 to TRBJ2-7; possibly TRBD1 for D (5 bases). This CDR3 has 15 amino acids. Trimming took 4 bases from V and 3 from J, leaving 16 bases between them. Germline lookup yields CDR1 SEHNR and CDR2 FQNEAQ (reference sequence). The CDR3 nucleotides read TGTGCCAGCAGCTCCCACGTAGGGGTCTACTACGAGCAGTACTTC. It translates to CASSSHVGVYYEQYF.

The chain is built from TRBV30 and TRBJ2-1; D is undetermined. The germline V gene has CDR1 GTSNPN and CDR2 SVGIG (reference sequence). The CDR3 is made up of 13 amino acids. V lost 4 bases to trimming and J lost 0 bases, with 7 bases between them. CDR3 bases: TGTGCCTGGACAGCGAGCTCCTACAATGAGCAGTTCTTC. Translating gives CAWTASSYNEQFF. Supplemented by reference TRBV30 and TRBJ2-1, the full variable domain reads SQTIHQWPATLVQPVGSPLSLECTVEGTSNPNLYWYRQAAGRGLQLLFYSVGIGQISSEVPQNLSASRPQDRQFILSSKKLLLSDSGFYLCAWTASSYNEQFFGPGTRLTVL.

The chain couples TRBV6-1 to TRBJ1-5, with a weak D call TRBD1 (6 bases). This CDR3 is 15 amino acids long. CDR1 and CDR2 (germline): MNHNS, SASEGT. V was trimmed by 6 bases and J by 3 bases, leaving 15 bases between them. The CDR3 sequence is CASSGQIDANQPQHF. Here the CDR3 DNA reads TGTGCCAGCAGCGGACAGATAGACGCCAATCAGCCCCAGCATTTT.

The CDR3, as DNA: TGTGCCAGCAGCTTAGCGCGGCGGAATGAGCAGTTCTTC. It yields the protein CASSLARRNEQFF. J is TRBJ2-1 and V is TRBV7-2; D is uncertain. This CDR3 spans 13 amino acids. Germline loops: CDR1 SGHTA, CDR2 FQGNSA. Trimming left V 0 bases short and J 7 bases short, with 7 bases between.

The chain combines TRBV7-9 with TRBJ1-1; D unclear. Trimming stripped 2 bases from V and 7 bases from J, with 14 bases between. Germline values: CDR1 SEHNR, CDR2 FQNEAQ (reference sequence). CDR3 length: 14 amino acids. The CDR3 bases are TGTGCCAGCAGCTTAATACGGGGAGGCGATGAAGCTTTCTTT. It codes for CASSLIRGGDEAFF.

For this clone: The junction and the germline gene differ at one end; a read error may be behind it. V gene TRBV4-3 combines with J gene TRBJ1-2; 9 bases are a match to TRBD1. Germline lookup yields CDR1 LGHNA and CDR2 YSLEER. The CDR3 runs to 14 residues. CDR3 sequence (DNA): TGCGCCAGCAGCCGGGACAGGGTAGGGGATGGCTACATCTTC. Its protein product is CASSRDRVGDGYIF.

The chain links TRBV2 to TRBJ2-7, with TRBD1 matching 7 bases. V dropped 7 bases and J dropped 10; count of bases not matched to a gene: 13. CDR3 length: 13 amino acids. Germline values: CDR1 SNHLY, CDR2 FYNNEI. The CDR3, as DNA: TGTGCCAGCAACGAGGGGGCGCTTCTGGGACAGTACTTC. Protein sequence: CASNEGALLGQYF.

This chain connects TRBV11-2 to TRBJ2-7; 10 nucleotides match TRBD1. This CDR3 comprises 16 residues. V trimming: 4 bases; J trimming: 5 bases; junction bases outside the gene matches: 11. From germline, CDR1 is SGHAT and CDR2 FQNNGV. CDR3 residues: CASSSLGRQGAHEQYF. The CDR3 nucleotides read TGTGCCAGCAGCTCCCTCGGAAGACAGGGGGCCCACGAGCAGTACTTC.

J is TRBJ2-1 and V is TRBV18; D might be TRBD2 (6 bases). The germline V and J ends were trimmed by 1 base and 6 bases, with 13 bases remaining between them. The length of the CDR3 is 15 residues. Germline V gene lookup returns CDR1 KGHSH and CDR2 LQKENI. The CDR3 sequence: CASSPLGLPINEQFF. The CDR3 nucleotides are TGTGCCAGCTCACCACTAGGACTACCGATCAATGAGCAGTTCTTC.

The gene calls are TRBV5-4 and TRBJ2-2; 8 positions match TRBD1. Germline lookup yields CDR1 SGHNT and CDR2 YYREEE (reference sequence). The CDR3 spans 17 residues. V was clipped by 0 bases and J by 0 bases; unmatched bases: 4. CDR3 nucleotides: TGTGCCAGCAGCTTGGGGGACAGGCCCGCGAACACCGGGGAGCTGTTTTTT. Translated: CASSLGDRPANTGELFF.

The chain carries TRBV30 and TRBJ1-6; D is uncertain. Germline V gene data show CDR1 as GTSNPN and CDR2 as SVGIG (reference sequence). The V end lost 2 bases, the J end lost 8 bases, and 13 bases lay between the germline ends. The CDR3 runs to 14 residues. The CDR3 spells CAWSSGPEDSPLHF. CDR3 in DNA: TGTGCCTGGAGTTCAGGCCCGGAGGATTCACCCCTCCACTTT.

The V and J genes are TRBV5-4 and TRBJ2-1; D may be TRBD2 (5 bases). Per the germline V gene, CDR1 is SGHNT and CDR2 is YYREEE (reference sequence). The CDR3 spans 14 residues. Trimming shortened V by 4 bases and J by 1 base, and 9 bases separated the two germline ends. DNA for the CDR3: TGTGCCAGCAGCGTGGACTTTTCCTACAATGAGCAGTTCTTC. Translating gives CASSVDFSYNEQFF. The whole variable domain, filled in from reference TRBV5-4 and TRBJ2-1, reads ETGVTQSPTHLIKTRGQQVTLRCSSQSGHNTVSWYQQALGQGPQFIFQYYREEENGRGNFPPRFSGLQFPNYSSELNVNALELDDSALYLCASSVDFSYNEQFFGPGTRLTVL.

The rearrangement links TRBV5-1 to TRBJ2-5; D might be TRBD1 (6 bases). The CDR3 loop spans 15 amino acids. Germline values: CDR1 SGHRS, CDR2 YFSETQ. V gave up 4 bases and J gave up 2 bases, with 15 bases separating them. The CDR3 loop is CASSPPMGAQETQYF. In DNA, the CDR3 is TGCGCCAGCAGCCCGCCGATGGGGGCACAAGAGACCCAGTACTTC.

The rearrangement joins TRBV7-9 to TRBJ2-1; D is possibly TRBD1 (6 bases). This CDR3 has 14 amino acids. The ends were cut back, 7 bases at V and 3 bases at J, with 13 bases in the middle. Germline V gene lookup returns CDR1 SEHNR and CDR2 FQNEAQ (reference sequence). This CDR3 reads CASISGDNYNEQFF. The CDR3 DNA sequence: TGTGCCAGCATCTCAGGGGACAACTACAATGAGCAGTTCTTC.

This chain links TRBV4-2 with TRBJ2-1; 7 bases line up with TRBD2. V shed 0 bases and J 9 bases; nucleotides not matched to a gene: 5. The length of the CDR3 is 14 residues. Germline CDR1 is LGHNA and CDR2 is YNFKEQ. CDR3 nucleotides: TGTGCCAGCAGCCAAGACTCTAGCGGTTTTGAGCAGTTCTTC. Amino acid sequence: CASSQDSSGFEQFF.

The chain couples TRBV5-1 to TRBJ1-1; the D gene is possibly TRBD1 (5 bases). From germline, CDR1 is SGHRS and CDR2 YFSETQ. Between the trimmed V and J ends, which lost 1 base and 2 bases, there was a span of 12 bases. The CDR3 totals 15 residues. CDR3 in amino acids: CASSLRPGLNTEAFF. CDR3 coding DNA: TGCGCCAGCAGCTTGAGGCCAGGGTTAAACACTGAAGCTTTCTTT.

V and J are TRBV5-5 and TRBJ2-5; 7 nucleotides line up with TRBD1. V dropped 4 bases and J dropped 4; count of bases not matched to a gene: 4. Germline V gives CDR1 SGHKS, CDR2 YYEKEE (reference sequence). This CDR3 is 13 amino acids long. The CDR3: CASSRDSGETQYF. The CDR3 coding sequence is TGTGCCAGCAGCCGGGACAGTGGAGAGACCCAGTACTTC.

The chain has TRBV13 and TRBJ2-2; a possible D gene is TRBD2 (6 bases). Deletions cut 1 base from V and 0 bases from J, with 12 bases between. Germline-derived CDR1 and CDR2 are PRHDT and FYEKMQ (reference sequence). The CDR3 has 17 residues. In nucleotides, the CDR3 is TGTGCCAGCAGCTTAGCCGGGAGCGGGTCGAACACCGGGGAGCTGTTTTTT. Translation gives CASSLAGSGSNTGELFF. The entire variable domain, with the rest obtained from reference TRBV13 and TRBJ2-2, is as follows: AAGVIQSPRHLIKEKRETATLKCYPIPRHDTVYWYQQGPGQDPQFLISFYEKMQSDKGSIPDRFSAQQFSDYHSELNMSSLELGDSALYFCASSLAGSGSNTGELFFGEGSRLTVL.

The gene calls are TRBV5-1 and TRBJ2-1, with 10 positions matching TRBD1. J lost 6 bases, V lost 4 bases, and 7 bases had no gene match. The CDR3 runs 15 residues. Germline CDR1 reads SGHRS; CDR2 reads YFSETQ. The CDR3 DNA reads as TGCGCCAGCAGCGACGGGACAGGGGTGGCCAATGAGCAGTTCTTC. Translated, it gives CASSDGTGVANEQFF.

The chain is built from TRBV19 and TRBJ2-1; no clear D gene. V was pared by 5 bases and J by 0 bases, with 11 bases between. This CDR3 has 15 amino acids. The germline gives CDR1 LNHDA, CDR2 SQIVND (reference sequence). Written as DNA, the CDR3 is TGTGCCAGTAGTCGGCTAGGCAGCTCCTACAATGAGCAGTTCTTC. Translated: CASSRLGSSYNEQFF.